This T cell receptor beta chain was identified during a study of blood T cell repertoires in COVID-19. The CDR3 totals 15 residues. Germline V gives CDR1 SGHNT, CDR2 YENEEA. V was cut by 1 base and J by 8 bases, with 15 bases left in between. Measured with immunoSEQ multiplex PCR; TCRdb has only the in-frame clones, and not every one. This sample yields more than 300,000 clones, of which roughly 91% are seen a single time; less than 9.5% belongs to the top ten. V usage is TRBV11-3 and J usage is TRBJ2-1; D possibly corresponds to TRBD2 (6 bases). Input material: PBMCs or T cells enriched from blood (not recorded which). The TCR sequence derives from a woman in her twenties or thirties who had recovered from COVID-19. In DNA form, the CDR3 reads TGTGCCAGCAGCTTAGGGGGACTTACGATCGATGAGCAGTTCTTC. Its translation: CASSLGGLTIDEQFF.